This entry concerns a single T cell receptor beta chain. As for time point: cycle 4 day 1 (C4D1), after 5 to 7 weeks of nivolumab. Following autologous stem cell transplantation, relapse occurred in every patient, and exposure to brentuximab vedotin varied. These data come from a study of PD-1 blockade in classical Hodgkin lymphoma. Sequencing was performed with immunoSEQ multiplex PCR; in TCRdb, only in-frame clones are kept and a portion is missing. The sample has more than 85,000 clones; about nine tenths are singletons. The sequences come from peripheral blood mononuclear cells (PBMCs), collected before the fourth cycle of nivolumab. The clonotype was recovered from a human donor with classical Hodgkin lymphoma.

The CDR3 loop reads CASSLVRDWRRDTQYF. The DNA for the CDR3 is TGTGCCAGCAGTTTAGTCAGGGACTGGAGGAGGGATACGCAGTATTTT. The chain recombines TRBV28 with TRBJ2-3, with D maybe TRBD2 (6 bases). The CDR3 loop spans 16 amino acids. Germline lookup yields CDR1 MDHEN and CDR2 SYDVKM. The V end was cut by 2 bases, the J end by 6 bases, with 18 bases between.